The 4 T cell receptor beta chains reported below all come from one sample, sequenced in a study of Ad26.COV2.S vaccination and SARS-CoV-2 variants (dated by TCRdb to the early 2020s). Libraries were constructed by the immunoSEQ multiplex PCR assay. TCRdb stores this immuneACCESS table with in-frame sequences only. Part of the clones is absent; in the studies checked, under half of the shortfall reflects unresolved V genes, and no reason is known for the rest. This sample lists some 340,000 clones; just over 85% were detected once. The ten largest clones take up around 2% of the sample. In the paper's terms, the treatment or condition label means: some 20 received Ad26.COV2.S at low or high dose, single or two shots; 5 received placebo; per-sample allocation not given. For vaccine and placebo recipients, repertoires were sequenced using samples collected on day 63 after the first injection. The material was peripheral blood, obtained in a trial of Ad26.COV2.S vaccine versus placebo. The origin of the receptors is a person between 18 and 65 years old who received the Ad26.COV2.S COVID-19 vaccine or a placebo.

The rearrangement uses TRBV5-1 and TRBJ2-1; D remains unclear. CDR3 length: 14 amino acids. With 1 base removed from V and 0 bases from J, the gap between germline ends came to 5 bases. Germline values: CDR1 SGHRS, CDR2 YFSETQ. The CDR3 is CASSLIPSYNEQFF. In DNA form, the CDR3 reads TGCGCCAGCAGCTTGATCCCCTCCTACAATGAGCAGTTCTTC.

The rearrangement uses TRBV7-2 and TRBJ2-7; 7 bases match TRBD2. The germline V gene encodes CDR1 SGHTA and CDR2 FQGNSA. The V gene end was trimmed by 3 bases and the J gene end by 7 bases; junction bases not matched to a gene: 12. The CDR3 extends over 15 amino acids. The CDR3: CASSLGGLAGEEQYF. The CDR3 DNA reads TGTGCCAGCAGCTTGGGGGGACTCGCGGGGGAGGAGCAGTACTTC.

V is TRBV7-8 and J is TRBJ1-6; unclear D gene. V gave up 8 bases and J gave up 0 bases, with 5 bases separating them. Per germline, CDR1 SGHVS and CDR2 FQNEAQ. This CDR3 region has 13 residues. The CDR3 DNA reads TGTGCCAGCTCGAGCTCCTATAATTCACCCCTCCACTTT. Its protein product is CASSSSYNSPLHF.

CDR3 amino acids: CASSLGGGGTDTQYF. The CDR3 DNA reads as TGTGCCAGCAGCTTAGGGGGGGGCGGAACAGATACGCAGTATTTT. The V call is TRBV7-2, the J call TRBJ2-3, with D possibly matching TRBD2 (7 bases). The V end lost 1 base, the J end lost 3 bases, and 11 bases lay between the germline ends. The CDR3 has 15 residues. CDR1 is SGHTA and CDR2 is FQGNSA in the germline V gene.